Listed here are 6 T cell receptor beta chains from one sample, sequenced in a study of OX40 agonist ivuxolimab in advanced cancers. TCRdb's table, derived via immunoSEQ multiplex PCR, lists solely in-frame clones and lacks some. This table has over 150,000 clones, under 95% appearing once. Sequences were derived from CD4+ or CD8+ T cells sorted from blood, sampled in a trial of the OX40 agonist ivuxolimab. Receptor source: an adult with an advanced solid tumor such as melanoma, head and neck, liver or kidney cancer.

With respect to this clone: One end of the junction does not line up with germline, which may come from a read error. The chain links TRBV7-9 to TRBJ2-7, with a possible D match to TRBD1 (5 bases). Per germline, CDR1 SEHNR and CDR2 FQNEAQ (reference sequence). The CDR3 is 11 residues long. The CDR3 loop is CASSLGGRQSF. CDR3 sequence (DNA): TGTGCCAGCAGCTTAGGCGGCCGACAGTCCTTC.

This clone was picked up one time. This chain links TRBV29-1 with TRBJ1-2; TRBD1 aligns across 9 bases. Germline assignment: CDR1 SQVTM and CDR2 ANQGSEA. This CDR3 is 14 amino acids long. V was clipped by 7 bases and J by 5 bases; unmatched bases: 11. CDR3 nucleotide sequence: TGCAGCGCCGAGGGGACAGGGTTACTATATGGCTACACCTTC. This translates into CSAEGTGLLYGYTF.

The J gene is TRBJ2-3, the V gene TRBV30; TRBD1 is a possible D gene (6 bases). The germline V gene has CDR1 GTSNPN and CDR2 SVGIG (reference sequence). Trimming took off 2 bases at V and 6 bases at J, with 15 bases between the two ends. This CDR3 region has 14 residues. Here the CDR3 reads CAWSLQGRADTQYF. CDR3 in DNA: TGTGCCTGGAGTCTTCAGGGGAGAGCGGATACGCAGTATTTT.

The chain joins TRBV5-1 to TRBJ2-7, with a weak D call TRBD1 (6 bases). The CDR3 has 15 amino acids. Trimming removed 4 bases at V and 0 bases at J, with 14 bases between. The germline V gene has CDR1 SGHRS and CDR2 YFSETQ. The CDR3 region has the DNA TGCGCCAGCAGCCCGCGACAGGCGAGCTCCTACGAGCAGTACTTC. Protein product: CASSPRQASSYEQYF.

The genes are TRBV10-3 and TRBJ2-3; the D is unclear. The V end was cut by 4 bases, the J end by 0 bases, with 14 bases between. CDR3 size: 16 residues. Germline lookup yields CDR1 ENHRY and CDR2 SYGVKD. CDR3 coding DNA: TGTGCCATCAGTGTGACGGATCCCTTTAGCACAGATACGCAGTATTTT. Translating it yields CAISVTDPFSTDTQYF.

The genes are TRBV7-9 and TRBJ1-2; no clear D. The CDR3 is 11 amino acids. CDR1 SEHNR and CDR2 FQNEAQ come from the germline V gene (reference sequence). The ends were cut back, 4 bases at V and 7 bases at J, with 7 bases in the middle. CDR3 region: CASSSRTGYTF. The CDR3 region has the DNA TGTGCCAGCAGCTCCCGGACTGGCTACACCTTC. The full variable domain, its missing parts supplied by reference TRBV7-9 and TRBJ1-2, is DTGVSQNPRHKITKRGQNVTFRCDPISEHNRLYWYRQTLGQGPEFLTYFQNEAQLEKSRLLSDRFSAERPKGSFSTLEIQRTEQGDSAMYLCASSSRTGYTFGSGTRLTVV.